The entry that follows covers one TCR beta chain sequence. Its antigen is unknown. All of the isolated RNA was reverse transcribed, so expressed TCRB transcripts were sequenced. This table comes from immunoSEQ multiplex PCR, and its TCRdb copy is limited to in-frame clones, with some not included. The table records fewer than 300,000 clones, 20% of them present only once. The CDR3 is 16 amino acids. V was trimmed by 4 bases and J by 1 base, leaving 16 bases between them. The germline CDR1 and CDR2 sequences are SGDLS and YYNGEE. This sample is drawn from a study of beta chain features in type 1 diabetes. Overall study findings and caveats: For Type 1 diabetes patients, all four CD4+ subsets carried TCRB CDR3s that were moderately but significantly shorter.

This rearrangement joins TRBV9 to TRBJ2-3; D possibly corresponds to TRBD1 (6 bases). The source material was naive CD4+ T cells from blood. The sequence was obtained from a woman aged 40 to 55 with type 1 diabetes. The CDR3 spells CASSPHRDTGTDTQYF. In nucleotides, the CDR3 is TGTGCCAGCAGCCCCCACCGGGACACTGGCACAGATACGCAGTATTTT.